This T cell receptor (beta chain) was captured by sequencing in a study of CD8+ T cells in alopecia areata. General observations from the study: Especially in alopecia totalis/universalis, lesional scalp showed greater clonality than normal scalp did. Scalp clonality, along with expanded CD8+ clones among the top 100, was significantly decreased by tofacitinib.

V lost 3 bases to trimming and J lost 5 bases, with 14 bases between them. This CDR3 contains 14 residues. Germline CDR1 is GTSNPN and CDR2 is SVGIG (reference sequence). Treatment in this sample: oral pan-JAK inhibitor, 5-10 mg twice daily. Peripheral blood and lesional scalp punch biopsies were taken from alopecia areata patients. In regard to this clone: The antigen is undetermined.

RNA extraction was followed by reverse transcription into cDNA, which acted as the sequencing template. The repertoire was sequenced with immunoSEQ multiplex PCR; TCRdb's copy has only in-frame clones and lacks some. The sample includes approximately 300,000 clones, 58% of them seen just once. Material: CD4+ T cells sorted from blood, obtained at week 24, from a patient treated with tofacitinib. This TCR was recovered from a human donor with alopecia areata. This chain links TRBV30 with TRBJ1-5, with D maybe TRBD1 (5 bases). The CDR3: CAWSRGAADQPQHF. CDR3 DNA: TGTGCCTGGAGCCGAGGGGCAGCTGATCAGCCCCAGCATTTT.